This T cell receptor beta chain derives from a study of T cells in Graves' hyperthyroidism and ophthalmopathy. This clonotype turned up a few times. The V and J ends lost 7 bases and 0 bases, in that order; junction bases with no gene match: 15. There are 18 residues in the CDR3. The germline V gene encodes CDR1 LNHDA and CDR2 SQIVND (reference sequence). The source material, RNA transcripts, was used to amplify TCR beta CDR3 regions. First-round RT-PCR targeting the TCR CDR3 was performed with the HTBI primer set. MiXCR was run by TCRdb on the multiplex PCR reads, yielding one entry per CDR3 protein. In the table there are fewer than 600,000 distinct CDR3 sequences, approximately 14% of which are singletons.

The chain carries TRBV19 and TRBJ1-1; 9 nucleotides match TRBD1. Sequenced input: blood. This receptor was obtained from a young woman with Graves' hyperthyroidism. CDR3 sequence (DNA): TGTGCCAGTACCCCGGGACAGGGTATCTGGTCCTTGAACACTGAAGCTTTCTTT. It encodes CASTPGQGIWSLNTEAFF.